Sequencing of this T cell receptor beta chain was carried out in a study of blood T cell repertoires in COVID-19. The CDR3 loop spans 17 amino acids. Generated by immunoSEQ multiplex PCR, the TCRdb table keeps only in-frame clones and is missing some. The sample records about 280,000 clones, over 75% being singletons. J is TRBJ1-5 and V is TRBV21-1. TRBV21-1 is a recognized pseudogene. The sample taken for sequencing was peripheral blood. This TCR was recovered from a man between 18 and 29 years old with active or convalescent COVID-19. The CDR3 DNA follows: TGTGCCAGCAGCACCCCCGTCAAGGAGGTGCGCAATCAGCCCCAGCATTTT. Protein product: CASSTPVKEVRNQPQHF.